A single T cell receptor (beta chain) is shown here with its context. Clones were read by immunoSEQ multiplex PCR, and TCRdb kept only the in-frame ones, dropping some. In the table there are about 83,000 clones, approximately 94% of which are singletons. From germline, CDR1 is MNHEY and CDR2 SMNVEV (reference sequence). The CDR3 runs 18 residues. V shed 8 bases and J 5 bases; nucleotides not matched to a gene: 15. This record belongs to a study of technical replicates of blood from a few donors. The specimen was T cells isolated from PBMCs. The V gene is TRBV27, the J gene TRBJ2-1; 13 bases agree with TRBD2. The source is a human donor in good health. DNA of the CDR3: TGTGCCAGCCGAGACGGGACTAGCGGGACCTGGGGGGACAATGAGCAGTTCTTC. This sequence encodes CASRDGTSGTWGDNEQFF.